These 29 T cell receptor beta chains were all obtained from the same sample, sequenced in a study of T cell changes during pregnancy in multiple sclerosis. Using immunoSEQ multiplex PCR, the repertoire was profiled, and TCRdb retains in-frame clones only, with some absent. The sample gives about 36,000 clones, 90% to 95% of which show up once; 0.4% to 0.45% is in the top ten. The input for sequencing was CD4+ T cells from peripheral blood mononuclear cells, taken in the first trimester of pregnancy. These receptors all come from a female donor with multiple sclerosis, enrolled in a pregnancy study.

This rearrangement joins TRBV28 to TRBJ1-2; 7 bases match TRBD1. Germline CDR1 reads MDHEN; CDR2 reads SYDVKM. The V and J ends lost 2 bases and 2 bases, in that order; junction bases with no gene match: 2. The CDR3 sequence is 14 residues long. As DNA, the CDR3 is TGTGCCAGCAGTTTAGGGGGACAGAACTATGGCTACACCTTC. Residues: CASSLGGQNYGYTF.

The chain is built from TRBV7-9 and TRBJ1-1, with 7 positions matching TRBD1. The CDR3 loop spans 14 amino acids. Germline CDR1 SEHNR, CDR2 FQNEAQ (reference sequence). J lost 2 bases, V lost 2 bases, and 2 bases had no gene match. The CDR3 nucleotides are TGTGCCAGCAGCTTACAGGGGGGAAACACTGAAGCTTTCTTT. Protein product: CASSLQGGNTEAFF.

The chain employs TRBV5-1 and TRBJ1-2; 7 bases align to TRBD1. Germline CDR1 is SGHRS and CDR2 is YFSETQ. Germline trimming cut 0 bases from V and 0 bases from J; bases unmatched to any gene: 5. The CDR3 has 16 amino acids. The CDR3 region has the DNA TGCGCCAGCAGCTTGGTCCCGACAGGGTCTAACTATGGCTACACCTTC. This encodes CASSLVPTGSNYGYTF.

CDR3 nucleotide sequence: TGTGCCAGCAGCCCACTGAGGACTAGCGGGATAGGTGAGCAGTTCTTC. Its translation: CASSPLRTSGIGEQFF. This sequence joins TRBV5-4 and TRBJ2-1; TRBD2 matches 12 bases. From germline, CDR1 is SGHNT and CDR2 YYREEE (reference sequence). The CDR3 runs to 16 residues. The V segment lost 4 bases and the J segment 9 bases; nucleotides outside the gene matches: 11.

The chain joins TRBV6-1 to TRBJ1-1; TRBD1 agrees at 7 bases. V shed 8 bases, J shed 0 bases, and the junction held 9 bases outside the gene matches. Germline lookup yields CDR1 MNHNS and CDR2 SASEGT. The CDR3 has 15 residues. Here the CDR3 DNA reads TGTGCCAGCTTTACCGCAGGGGGTTTGAACACTGAAGCTTTCTTT. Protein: CASFTAGGLNTEAFF.

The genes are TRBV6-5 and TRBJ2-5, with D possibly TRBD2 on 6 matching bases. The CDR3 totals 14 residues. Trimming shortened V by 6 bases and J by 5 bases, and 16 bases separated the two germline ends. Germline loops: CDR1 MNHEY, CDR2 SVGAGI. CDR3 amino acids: CASRFGGGHETQYF. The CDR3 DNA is TGTGCCAGCAGGTTTGGGGGAGGCCACGAGACCCAGTACTTC.

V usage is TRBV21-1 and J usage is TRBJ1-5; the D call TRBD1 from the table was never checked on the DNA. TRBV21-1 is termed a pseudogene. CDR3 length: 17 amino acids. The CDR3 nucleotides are TGTGCCAGCAGCAAAACGGTGCAGGGTAGGTGCAATCAGCCCCAGCATTTT. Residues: CASSKTVQGRCNQPQHF.

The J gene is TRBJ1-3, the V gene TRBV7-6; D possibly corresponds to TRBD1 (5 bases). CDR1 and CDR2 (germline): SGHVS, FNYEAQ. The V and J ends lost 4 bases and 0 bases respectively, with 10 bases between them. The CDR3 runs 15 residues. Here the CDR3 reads CASSSGQRSGNTIYF. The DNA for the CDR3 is TGTGCCAGCAGCTCCGGACAACGCTCTGGAAACACCATATATTTT. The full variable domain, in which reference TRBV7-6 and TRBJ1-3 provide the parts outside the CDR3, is GAGVSQSPRYKVTKRGQDVALRCDPISGHVSLYWYRQALGQGPEFLTYFNYEAQQDKSGLPNDRFSAERPEGSISTLTIQRTEQRDSAMYRCASSSGQRSGNTIYFGEGSWLTVV.

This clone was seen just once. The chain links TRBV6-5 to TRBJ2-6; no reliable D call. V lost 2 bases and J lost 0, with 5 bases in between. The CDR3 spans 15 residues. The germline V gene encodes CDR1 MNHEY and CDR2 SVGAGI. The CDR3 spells CASSYGSSGANVLTF. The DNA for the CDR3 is TGTGCCAGCAGTTACGGCAGCTCTGGGGCCAACGTCCTGACTTTC.

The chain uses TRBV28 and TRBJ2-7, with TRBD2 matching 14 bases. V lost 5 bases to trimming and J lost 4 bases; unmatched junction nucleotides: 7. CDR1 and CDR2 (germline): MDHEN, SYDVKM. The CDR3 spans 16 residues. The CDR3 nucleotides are TGTGCCAGCAGTGTGGGACTAGCGGGAGCTGCGTACGAGCAGTACTTC. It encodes CASSVGLAGAAYEQYF.

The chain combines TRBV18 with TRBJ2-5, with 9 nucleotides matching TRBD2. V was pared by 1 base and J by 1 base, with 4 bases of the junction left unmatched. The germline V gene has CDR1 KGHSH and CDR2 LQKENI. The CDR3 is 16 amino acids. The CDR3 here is CASSPLPAGGQETQYF. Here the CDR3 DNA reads TGTGCCAGCTCACCACTCCCAGCGGGAGGCCAAGAGACCCAGTACTTC.

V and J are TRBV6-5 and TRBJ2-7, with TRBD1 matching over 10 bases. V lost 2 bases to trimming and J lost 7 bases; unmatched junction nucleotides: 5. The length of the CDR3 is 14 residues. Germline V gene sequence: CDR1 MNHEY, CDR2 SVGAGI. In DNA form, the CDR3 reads TGTGCCAGCAGTTACACCGGGACAGGGGTTGAGCAGTACTTC. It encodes CASSYTGTGVEQYF.

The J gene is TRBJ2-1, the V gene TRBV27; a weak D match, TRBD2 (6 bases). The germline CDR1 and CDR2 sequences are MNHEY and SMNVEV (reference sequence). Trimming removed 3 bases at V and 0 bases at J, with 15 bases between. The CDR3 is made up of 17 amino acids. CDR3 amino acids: CASSLGGLARSYNEQFF. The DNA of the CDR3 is TGTGCCAGCAGTTTGGGGGGTCTAGCGCGCTCCTACAATGAGCAGTTCTTC.

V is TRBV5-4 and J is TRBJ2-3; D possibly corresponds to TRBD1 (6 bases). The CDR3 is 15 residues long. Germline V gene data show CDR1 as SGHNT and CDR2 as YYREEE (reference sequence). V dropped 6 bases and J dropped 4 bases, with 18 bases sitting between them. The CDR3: CASMGDTRLSDTQYF. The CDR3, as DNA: TGTGCCAGCATGGGGGACACTCGATTATCAGATACGCAGTATTTT.

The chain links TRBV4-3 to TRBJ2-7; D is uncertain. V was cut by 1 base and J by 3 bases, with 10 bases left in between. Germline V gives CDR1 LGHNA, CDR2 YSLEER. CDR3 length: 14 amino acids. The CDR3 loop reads CASSQASRNYEQYF. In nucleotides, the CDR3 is TGCGCCAGCAGCCAAGCCTCCAGGAACTACGAGCAGTACTTC.

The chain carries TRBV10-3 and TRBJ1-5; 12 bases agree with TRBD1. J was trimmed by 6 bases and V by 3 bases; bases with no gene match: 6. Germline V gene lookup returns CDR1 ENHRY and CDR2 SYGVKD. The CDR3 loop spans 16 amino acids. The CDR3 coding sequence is TGTGCCATCAGTGATTCAGGGGACAGGGGGCTTCAGCCCCAGCATTTT. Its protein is CAISDSGDRGLQPQHF.

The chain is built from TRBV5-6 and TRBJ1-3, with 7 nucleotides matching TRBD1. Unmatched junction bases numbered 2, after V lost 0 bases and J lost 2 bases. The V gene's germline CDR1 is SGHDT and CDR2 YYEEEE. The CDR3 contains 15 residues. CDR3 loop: CASSLVQGAGNTIYF. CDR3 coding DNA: TGTGCCAGCAGCTTGGTTCAGGGGGCTGGAAACACCATATATTTT.

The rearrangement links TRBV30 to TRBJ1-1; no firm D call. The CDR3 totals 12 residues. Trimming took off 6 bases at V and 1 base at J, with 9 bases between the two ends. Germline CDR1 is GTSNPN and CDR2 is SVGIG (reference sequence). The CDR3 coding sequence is TGTGCCTGTCAACAGTCGAACACTGAAGCTTTCTTT. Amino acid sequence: CACQQSNTEAFF.

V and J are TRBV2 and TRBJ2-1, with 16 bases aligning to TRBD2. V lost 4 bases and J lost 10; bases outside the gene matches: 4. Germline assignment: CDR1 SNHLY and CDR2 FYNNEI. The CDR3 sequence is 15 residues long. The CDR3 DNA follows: TGTGCCAGCAGTGCGGGACTAGCGGGGGGGCGAGAGCAGTTCTTC. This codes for CASSAGLAGGREQFF. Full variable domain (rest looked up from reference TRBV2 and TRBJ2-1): EPEVTQTPSHQVTQMGQEVILRCVPISNHLYFYWYRQILGQKVEFLVSFYNNEISEKSEIFDDQFSVERPDGSNFTLKIRSTKLEDSAMYFCASSAGLAGGREQFFGPGTRLTVL.

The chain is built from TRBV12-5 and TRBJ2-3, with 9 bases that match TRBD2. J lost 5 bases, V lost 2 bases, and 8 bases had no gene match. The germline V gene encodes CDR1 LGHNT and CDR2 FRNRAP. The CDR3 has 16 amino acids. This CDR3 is CASGLSGGTLRDTQYF. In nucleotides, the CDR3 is TGTGCTAGTGGTTTGAGCGGGGGGACGTTGCGAGATACGCAGTATTTT.

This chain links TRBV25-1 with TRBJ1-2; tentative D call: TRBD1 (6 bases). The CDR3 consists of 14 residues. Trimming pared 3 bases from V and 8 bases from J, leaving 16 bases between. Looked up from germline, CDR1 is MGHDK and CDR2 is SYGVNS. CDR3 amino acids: CASSDGDRLFGYTF. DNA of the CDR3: TGTGCCAGCAGTGATGGTGACAGGCTGTTCGGCTACACCTTC.

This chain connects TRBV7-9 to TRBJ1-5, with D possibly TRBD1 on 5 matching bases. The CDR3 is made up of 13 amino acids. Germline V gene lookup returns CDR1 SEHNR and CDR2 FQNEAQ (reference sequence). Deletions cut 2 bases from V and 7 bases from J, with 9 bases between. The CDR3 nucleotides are TGTGCCAGCAGCTTACAGGGCGAGCAGCCCCAGCATTTT. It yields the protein CASSLQGEQPQHF.

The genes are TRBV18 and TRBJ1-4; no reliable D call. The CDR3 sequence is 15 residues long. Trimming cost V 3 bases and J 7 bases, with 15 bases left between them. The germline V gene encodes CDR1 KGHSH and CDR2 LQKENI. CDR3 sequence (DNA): TGTGCCAGCTCACCTACGACCACTGGGAGTGAAAAACTGTTTTTT. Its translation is CASSPTTTGSEKLFF.

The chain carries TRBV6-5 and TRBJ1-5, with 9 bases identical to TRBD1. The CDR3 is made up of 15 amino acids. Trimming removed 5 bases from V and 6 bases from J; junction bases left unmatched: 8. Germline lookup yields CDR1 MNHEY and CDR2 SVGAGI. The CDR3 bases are TGTGCCAGCAGTGTGGACAGGGGCCATGGTCAGCCCCAGCATTTT. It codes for CASSVDRGHGQPQHF.

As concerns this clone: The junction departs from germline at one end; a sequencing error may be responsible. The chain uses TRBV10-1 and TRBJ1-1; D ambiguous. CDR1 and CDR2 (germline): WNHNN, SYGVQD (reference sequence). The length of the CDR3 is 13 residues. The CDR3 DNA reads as TGCGCCAGTAGTGCCAGGTTGAACACTGAAGCTTTCTTT. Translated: CASSARLNTEAFF.

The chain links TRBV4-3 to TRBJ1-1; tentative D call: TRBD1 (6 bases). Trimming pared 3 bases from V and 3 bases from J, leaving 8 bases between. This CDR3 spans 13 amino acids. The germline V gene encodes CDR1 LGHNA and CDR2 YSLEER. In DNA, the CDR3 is TGCGCCAGCAGCCAGGGGGGGCACACTGAAGCTTTCTTT. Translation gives CASSQGGHTEAFF.

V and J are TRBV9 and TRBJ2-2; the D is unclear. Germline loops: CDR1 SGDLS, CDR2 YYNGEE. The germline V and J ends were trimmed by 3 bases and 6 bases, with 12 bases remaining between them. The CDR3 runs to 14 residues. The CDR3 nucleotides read TGTGCCAGCAGCGCCGTAGGCGGCGCCGGGGAGCTGTTTTTT. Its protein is CASSAVGGAGELFF.

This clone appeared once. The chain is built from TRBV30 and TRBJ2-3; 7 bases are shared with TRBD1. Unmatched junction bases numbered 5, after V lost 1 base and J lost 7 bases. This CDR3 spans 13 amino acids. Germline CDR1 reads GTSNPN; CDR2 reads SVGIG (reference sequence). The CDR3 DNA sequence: TGTGCCTGGAGTGCCCGACAGGGACATACGCAGTATTTT. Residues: CAWSARQGHTQYF.

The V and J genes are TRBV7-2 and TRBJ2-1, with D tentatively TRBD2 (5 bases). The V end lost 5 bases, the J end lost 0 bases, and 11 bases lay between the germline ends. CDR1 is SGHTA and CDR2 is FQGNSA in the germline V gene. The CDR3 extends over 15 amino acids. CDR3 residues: CASSAPGSSYNEQFF. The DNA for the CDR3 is TGTGCCAGCAGCGCGCCGGGGAGCTCCTACAATGAGCAGTTCTTC.